This T cell receptor beta chain was recorded in a study of cytomegalovirus exposure and HLA in healthy donors (TCRdb year 2017). In the study overall: An earlier analysis of roughly 500 of the donors reported 250 to 300 Gb of sequence data and some 100 million unique TCR beta sequences from approximately 180 million T cells. Class I and class II HLA loci were covered by the typing at four-digit resolution. Alongside the repertoire data, information on donor age, sex, ethnicity and CMV serostatus was compiled. On average, approximately 250,000 unique TCR beta nucleotide sequences were sequenced per donor among a few hundred genotyped donors of the cohort, with roughly 18% of those sequences being non-productive. A later genetic analysis used genome-wide SNP genotypes for about 55% of the 666 donors, treating that subset as a discovery cohort. The study aimed to test whether cataloging public T cell receptors could reveal signatures of past pathogen exposure. Rather than using new phenotypic data, the later analysis identified candidate immune exposures from TCR beta sequences and from how often those sequences occurred across donors. Along with the roughly 700-subject first cohort, a separate validation cohort of around 120 different subjects was used. To predict cytomegalovirus infection status, the study combined high-throughput TCR immunosequencing, statistical association of individual TCRs with disease status, and machine learning. About 5 DR-DQ haplotypes were handled as single units for association and clustering, since linkage in the cohort was strong. An early release covering more than 500 HLA-typed donors comprised approximately 290 gigabases of sequencing data and around 80 million unique TCR sequences. Using immunosequencing, the study profiled T cell repertoires from approximately 700 subjects and related those repertoires to cytomegalovirus serostatus. Every repertoire in the discovery cohort had been generated on one and the same sequencing platform. To study patterns of TCR occurrence, a later analysis re-analyzed previously published TCR beta repertoires from 666 donors and added high-resolution HLA genotyping. To decide whether each TCR beta V gene segment behaved as functional or pseudogenic, an earlier analysis of some 540 of the donors relied on high-throughput TCR beta sequencing. Of the roughly 390 genotyped donors, 65% to 90% were placed in the genetic ancestry cluster associated with self-reported Caucasian donors. Typing coverage varied by locus: about 620-630 donors for A, B, C, DRB1 and DQB1; roughly 510 for DQA1; more than 600 for DPA1; around 490 for DPB1.

With respect to this clone: The antigen it binds to is not known. Base qualities are missing; no much larger clone stands one base away.

What the research found in general, with its limitations: In a later analysis, HLA-associated TCR beta chains were found to be more clonally expanded and to have lower generation probabilities than equally common non-associated chains. Fewer than 20 rarely observed V segments, including chromosome 9 orphons, were excluded from the earlier analysis of just under 600 of the donors because counts were too low. In a later analysis, around 15,000 TCR beta sequences were associated with specific HLA alleles at a false discovery rate of 0.05. The cohort was sequenced for TCR beta chains only, and without alpha or paired-chain data the features that could be detected were limited. HLA typing was unavailable for some donors at each locus, so association tests used only the typed subset. In both the original and validation cohorts, the classifier was reported to diagnose cytomegalovirus status with high specificity and sensitivity. When HLA alleles, especially DR and DQ, strongly co-occurred, attributing TCR associations to individual alleles was difficult. Three of the identified cytomegalovirus-associated TCR beta chains were confirmed in vitro to be specific for cytomegalovirus antigens. A later analysis reported that several top co-occurrence clusters appeared linked to parvovirus B19, influenza, CMV and Epstein-Barr virus. Roughly uniform sequencing depth across donors was assumed in presence/absence analyses, although this assumption may not hold. Across donors, most TCR sequences were observed very rarely, whereas some public TCRs were present in many individuals. A later genetic analysis associated a missense DCLRE1C variant with V-gene and J-gene trimming of TCR beta chains, and an independent cohort replicated the association. The 87-base-pair reads could not distinguish some IMGT-functional V segments, including TRBV6-2 and TRBV6-3, so those segments were excluded. Broadly in line with IMGT annotations, most TCR beta V segments showed up in productive rearrangements about 87% or about 30% of the time in an earlier analysis of a few hundred of the donors. The authors suggested that the approach could potentially be generalized to other disease states and immunological phenotypes. Compared with the approximately 670-donor mean, donors in an Asian-associated ancestry cluster had fewer N-insertions in productive TCRs, according to a later genetic analysis. A further reported finding was that TCR beta sequences accurately predicted the HLA-A and HLA-B alleles for most subjects in the first cohort. The study listed 150 to 200 TCR beta chains as associated with cytomegalovirus. Linkage disequilibrium might explain the correlated functional status among segregating V segments, but an unknown experimental factor could not be excluded. A cluster of highly shared sequence variants was judged likely to be a technical artifact of the sequencing pipeline. For the cohort, immune exposure information was limited to CMV serostatus. Most CMV-associated TCR beta chains appeared to be HLA-restricted in a later analysis, and the HLA associations seemed to be driven largely by CMV exposure. According to a later analysis, TCR association rates differed among HLA loci, with DRB1 alleles showing the most associated TCRs and HLA-C alleles showing the fewest.

As encoded in the germline V gene, CDR1 is SGDLS while CDR2 is YYNGEE. At the junction V is shortened by 0 bases and J by 5 bases, with 11 bases in between. The CDR3 contains 14 residues, cysteine and phenylalanine counted. Only the CDR3 part of the read is kept: 42 bases, read in frame from the first base. The cohort comprised approximately 700 healthy bone marrow donors. At the time of sampling, all cohort members were nominally healthy, though unrecorded immune exposures were likely present. The donor tested CMV seropositive, placing the donor among the 289 seropositive members of the cohort. A peripheral blood sample was provided by each donor, and peripheral blood mononuclear cells were used for TCR beta sequencing. Genomic DNA was extracted from the blood cell samples with the Qiagen DNeasy Blood Extraction Kit. The library came from the immunoSEQ multiplex PCR assay. For the multiplex PCR, a mixture combining 60 forward primers for TCR Vbeta segments and 13 reverse primers for TCR Jbeta segments was used. A multiplex PCR assay on genomic DNA amplified the CDR3 region of rearranged TCR beta genes. The amplified TCR beta libraries were sequenced on the Illumina HiSeq System as 87-base-pair reads. The original methods were these. A later analysis tallied roughly 78 million unique TCR beta chains across the approximately 670 repertoires, and about 12 million of those chains were shared by two or more donors. To remove PCR and sequencing errors, raw reads were error-corrected and collapsed into unique sequences using a nearest-neighbor algorithm that merged closely related sequences. Alignment of CDR3 sequences to IMGT reference sequences was used to assign V, D and J gene segments. For a sequence to be retained, a match of at least six nucleotides to both a V gene segment and a J gene segment was required. Rearrangements were called productive when the CDR3 lacked stop codons and stayed in frame with V and J; all others were non-productive. Following IMGT convention, CDR3 was defined as the stretch from the second conserved V-encoded cysteine to the conserved J-encoded phenylalanine. Sequences without an unambiguous match to a single V gene segment were excluded from the earlier analysis of almost 600 of the donors. An earlier analysis of several hundred of the donors classified V segments as functional when productive rearrangements were above 56.7% and as segregating when the standard deviation between donors was above 5%. A statistical classification framework was built for diagnosing cytomegalovirus status from the catalog of TCR beta chain sequences. V and J gene assignment, in a later analysis, came from comparing TCR nucleotide sequences with IMGT/GENE-DB human TR gene sequences. Using the TCRdist pipeline, a later analysis assigned CDR3 sequences along with most-parsimonious VDJ recombination scenarios. A later analysis defined each TCR beta chain by its CDR3 amino acid sequence plus V-gene family, and excluded reads lacking a unique V-gene family. In a later analysis, 450 to 600 highly shared, low-generation-probability nucleotide sequences were removed to address suspected cross-contamination and a sequencing artifact. In a later analysis, a clonal expansion index for each public chain was calculated from normalized within-repertoire ranks of inferred template counts. A later analysis computed generation probabilities with a VDJ recombination model fitted to out-of-frame rearrangements, and checked the results against IGoR. In a later analysis, TCR-TCR, TCR-HLA and TCR-CMV co-occurrence was scored with hypergeometric tests, and a repertoire-size bias correction was applied to TCR pairs. To estimate false discovery rates, a later analysis permuted the HLA or CMV assignments 20 times. In a later analysis, co-occurring TCRs were grouped using DBSCAN, and TCRdist sequence similarity was added for clustering within HLA-allele-positive subsets. For co-occurrence clustering, repertoires with fewer than 30,000 or more than 120,000 public chains were excluded, along with about five repertoires with anomalous nucleotide sharing. TCRdb limited this immuneACCESS table to in-frame rearrangements with V and J called. A share of clones is missing; checked studies link under half to unresolved V genes, and the rest is unexplained. From that table come the V and J calls and clone size; the DNA was used to work out D and trimming. The sample table records about 130,000 clones; 84% of these occur just once. The ten largest account for about 3% of the sample.

Sequenced material: PBMCs. This clonotype originated in a woman between 18 and 29 years old in good health and CMV-seropositive. The V and J genes are TRBV9 and TRBJ2-5, with TRBD1 tentatively as D gene (5 bases match). This receptor carries the CDR3 CASSVGGAWETQYF. The sequenced DNA: TGTGCCAGCAGCGTAGGTGGGGCCTGGGAGACCCAGTACTTC.